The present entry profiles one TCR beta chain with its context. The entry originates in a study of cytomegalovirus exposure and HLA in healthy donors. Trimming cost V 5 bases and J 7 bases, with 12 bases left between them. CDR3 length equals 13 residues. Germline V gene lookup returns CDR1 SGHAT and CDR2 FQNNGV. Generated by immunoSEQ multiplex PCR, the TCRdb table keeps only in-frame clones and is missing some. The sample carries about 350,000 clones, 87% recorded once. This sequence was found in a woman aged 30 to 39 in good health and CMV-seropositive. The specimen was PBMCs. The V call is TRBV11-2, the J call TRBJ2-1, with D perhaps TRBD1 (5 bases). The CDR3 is CASSPGRANEQFF. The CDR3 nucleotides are TGTGCCAGCAGCCCCGGCAGGGCTAATGAGCAGTTCTTC.